Each of the 25 T cell receptor beta chains below was sequenced from the same sample in a study of T-cell reconstitution after alpha-beta-depleted transplantation in children. Unique molecular identifiers were incorporated into the prepared TCRbeta library. One entry per CDR3 protein results from TCRdb running MiXCR on the PCR reads. In the table there are about 77,000 distinct CDR3 sequences, 15% to 20% of which are singletons. Sequencing used PBMCs, mostly from graft donor cells, obtained 360 days after TCRalphabeta/CD19-depleted stem cell transplant. The receptors derive from a male patient aged 2 to 10 who had a stem cell transplant for acute lymphoblastic leukemia, so the T cells may come from the graft donor.

This chain links TRBV10-3 with TRBJ2-7; TRBD1 might be the D (5 bases). This CDR3 is 13 amino acids long. Trimming pared 7 bases from V and 3 bases from J, leaving 13 bases between. The germline V gene has CDR1 ENHRY and CDR2 SYGVKD. CDR3 residues: CAITAGNRYEQYF. The CDR3 bases are TGTGCCATCACCGCAGGGAACCGCTACGAGCAGTACTTC.

This clonotype was seen more than once but under ten times. This rearrangement joins TRBV5-1 to TRBJ2-6; D is unresolved. CDR3 length equals 12 residues. Germline V gives CDR1 SGHRS, CDR2 YFSETQ. Trimming cost V 4 bases and J 9 bases, with 8 bases left between them. In nucleotides, the CDR3 is TGCGCCAGCAGCGCACTTAACAACGTCCTGACTTTC. Protein: CASSALNNVLTF. Together with reference TRBV5-1 and TRBJ2-6, the CDR3 gives the full variable domain: KAGVTQTPRYLIKTRGQQVTLSCSPISGHRSVSWYQQTPGQGLQFLFEYFSETQRNKGNFPGRFSGRQFSNSRSEMNVSTLELGDSALYLCASSALNNVLTFGAGSRLTVL.

Ten or more counts support this clonotype. This chain joins TRBV12-3 or TRBV12-4 and TRBJ2-1; perhaps TRBD2 as D (6 bases). This CDR3 is 15 amino acids long. V was clipped by 6 bases and J by 4 bases, with 16 bases between them. Here the CDR3 reads CASSPERVRYNEQFF. The CDR3 region has the DNA TGTGCCAGCAGCCCCGAGCGGGTTCGGTACAATGAGCAGTTCTTC.

The chain employs TRBV12-3 or TRBV12-4 and TRBJ2-1; 13 bases align to TRBD2. The CDR3 loop spans 18 amino acids. V lost 10 bases and J lost 3; bases outside the gene matches: 15. CDR3 sequence: CAITLRGGLAGYYNEQFF. CDR3 nucleotide sequence: TGTGCCATCACACTTCGGGGGGGACTAGCGGGATACTACAATGAGCAGTTCTTC.

The rearrangement links TRBV5-1 to TRBJ2-3, with D tentatively TRBD2 (6 bases). This CDR3 is built from 14 residues. Per germline, CDR1 SGHRS and CDR2 YFSETQ. Trimming removed 4 bases at V and 2 bases at J, with 11 bases between. Here the CDR3 DNA reads TGCGCCAGCAGCCGGGACTTACACACAGATACGCAGTATTTT. The encoded protein is CASSRDLHTDTQYF.

The rearrangement uses TRBV12-3 or TRBV12-4 and TRBJ2-7; 7 bases fit TRBD1. The CDR3 is 16 residues long. Unmatched junction bases numbered 10, after V lost 2 bases and J lost 3 bases. CDR3 loop: CASSLFRGTVYYEQYF. The CDR3 nucleotides are TGTGCCAGCAGTTTATTTCGTGGGACAGTGTACTACGAGCAGTACTTC.

The chain carries TRBV5-1 and TRBJ2-5; D perhaps matches TRBD2 (6 bases). CDR3 size: 16 residues. The V gene's germline CDR1 is SGHRS and CDR2 YFSETQ. The V gene lost 0 bases and the J gene lost 2 bases, with 14 bases spanning the gap. The DNA of the CDR3 is TGCGCCAGCAGCTTGGGAGGTAGCGGATATCAAGAGACCCAGTACTTC. Protein product: CASSLGGSGYQETQYF.

The chain carries TRBV11-3 and TRBJ2-5; a weak D match, TRBD2 (6 bases). The ends were cut back, 2 bases at V and 1 base at J, with 11 bases in the middle. This CDR3 is built from 15 residues. The germline V gene has CDR1 SGHNT and CDR2 YENEEA. Written as DNA, the CDR3 is TGTGCCAGCAGCTTATACGGGGACTCCCAAGAGACCCAGTACTTC. It encodes CASSLYGDSQETQYF.

This sequence joins TRBV20-1 and TRBJ2-5, with D maybe TRBD2 (5 bases). Trimming cost V 2 bases and J 3 bases, with 19 bases left between them. The CDR3 has 16 residues. Germline CDR1 is DFQATT and CDR2 is SNEGSKA (reference sequence). The CDR3 sequence is CSARKRESNGEETQYF. The CDR3 DNA follows: TGCAGTGCTAGAAAGAGGGAAAGTAATGGAGAAGAGACCCAGTACTTC.

This clonotype was observed at least ten times. This chain connects TRBV5-1 to TRBJ1-1; 10 nucleotides line up with TRBD1. V gave up 4 bases and J gave up 6 bases; unmatched junction bases: 6. This CDR3 has 14 residues. CDR1 and CDR2 from the germline V gene are SGHRS and YFSETQ. The CDR3 nucleotides are TGCGCCAGCAGCCGGGGACAGGGGCGCGCTGAAGCTTTCTTT. Amino acids: CASSRGQGRAEAFF.

The V call is TRBV6-2 or TRBV6-3, the J call TRBJ1-2; tentatively, D is TRBD1 (6 bases). V lost 8 bases to trimming and J lost 2 bases, with 9 bases between them. CDR1 and CDR2 (germline): MNHEY, SVGEGT. CDR3 length: 12 residues. DNA for the CDR3: TGTGCCAGCGGAACAGGGAACTATGGCTACACCTTC. Its protein product is CASGTGNYGYTF.

J is TRBJ2-6 and V is TRBV7-2, with 8 bases lining up with TRBD1. Germline trimming cut 5 bases from V and 0 bases from J; bases unmatched to any gene: 3. The germline CDR1 and CDR2 sequences are SGHTA and FQGNSA. The CDR3 consists of 16 residues. The CDR3 spells CASSTGQGSGANVLTF. The CDR3 coding sequence is TGTGCCAGCAGCACAGGACAGGGCTCTGGGGCCAACGTCCTGACTTTC.

The genes are TRBV4-1 and TRBJ1-4; D is possibly TRBD1 (6 bases). This CDR3 has 14 residues. V dropped 6 bases and J dropped 4 bases, with 12 bases sitting between them. Germline CDR1 reads MGHRA; CDR2 reads YSYEKL. The CDR3 sequence is CASSRTVRNEKLFF. The CDR3 DNA follows: TGCGCCAGCAGTCGGACAGTCCGTAATGAAAAACTGTTTTTT.

The chain links TRBV7-9 to TRBJ2-7; the D call may be TRBD1 or TRBD2 (5 bases each). CDR3 length: 12 residues. The V gene lost 2 bases and the J gene lost 6 bases, with 8 bases spanning the gap. Germline loops: CDR1 SEHNR, CDR2 FQNEAQ (reference sequence). CDR3 amino acids: CASSLKGSEQYF. CDR3 nucleotides: TGTGCCAGCAGCTTAAAGGGGAGCGAGCAGTACTTC. Full variable domain (remainder filled in from reference TRBV7-9 and TRBJ2-7): DTGVSQNPRHKITKRGQNVTFRCDPISEHNRLYWYRQTLGQGPEFLTYFQNEAQLEKSRLLSDRFSAERPKGSFSTLEIQRTEQGDSAMYLCASSLKGSEQYFGPGTRLTVT.

This clonotype has more than one count but fewer than ten. V gene TRBV7-9 combines with J gene TRBJ2-7, with D perhaps matching TRBD1 (6 bases). V lost 3 bases to trimming and J lost 2 bases, with 20 bases between them. The CDR3 has 17 residues. Germline values: CDR1 SEHNR, CDR2 FQNEAQ (reference sequence). The CDR3 region is CASSFVNGTPRPYEQYF. Here the CDR3 DNA reads TGTGCCAGCAGCTTTGTGAACGGGACACCGAGGCCCTACGAGCAGTACTTC.

This clonotype was picked up a small number of times. The chain employs TRBV12-3 or TRBV12-4 and TRBJ2-2; TRBD2 agrees at 11 bases. With 10 bases clipped from V and 2 bases from J, the junction kept 12 bases outside the gene matches. This CDR3 is 17 amino acids long. CDR3 sequence: CATGPRLAGLNTGELFF. In nucleotides, the CDR3 is TGTGCCACCGGTCCCAGACTAGCGGGGCTCAACACCGGGGAGCTGTTTTTT.

J is TRBJ2-1 and V is TRBV11-2, with 10 nucleotides matching TRBD2. CDR1 and CDR2 (germline): SGHAT, FQNNGV. The V and J ends lost 0 bases and 8 bases, in that order; junction bases with no gene match: 7. This CDR3 contains 16 residues. The CDR3 DNA sequence: TGTGCCAGCAGCTTAGATGGGAGCGGGAGGGCCCATGAGCAGTTCTTC. As protein: CASSLDGSGRAHEQFF. The whole variable domain, filled in from reference TRBV11-2 and TRBJ2-1, reads EAGVAQSPRYKIIEKRQSVAFWCNPISGHATLYWYQQILGQGPKLLIQFQNNGVVDDSQLPKDRFSAERLKGVDSTLKIQPAKLEDSAVYLCASSLDGSGRAHEQFFGPGTRLTVL.

The gene calls are TRBV10-3 and TRBJ2-5, with TRBD1 matching over 7 bases. The CDR3 is 13 residues long. The V gene's germline CDR1 is ENHRY and CDR2 SYGVKD. The junction had 6 bases not matched to a gene; V was cut back by 6 bases and J by 5 bases. The CDR3 region is CAIRPTGSETQYF. For the CDR3, the DNA is TGTGCCATCAGGCCGACAGGGTCGGAGACCCAGTACTTC.

This clonotype was detected a few times. The chain has TRBV12-3 or TRBV12-4 and TRBJ2-7, with D hard to call. Between the trimmed V and J ends, which lost 4 bases and 3 bases, there was a span of 10 bases. This CDR3 spans 13 amino acids. DNA for the CDR3: TGTGCCAGCAGTTCCGGAGCTTTCTACGAGCAGTACTTC. It encodes CASSSGAFYEQYF.

The chain is built from TRBV4-1 and TRBJ2-7; TRBD1 aligns across 8 bases. The CDR3 is 15 residues long. The germline V gene encodes CDR1 MGHRA and CDR2 YSYEKL. J gave up 2 bases and V 3 bases, and 6 bases lay outside the gene matches. The CDR3 spells CASSHGQGAPYEQYF. CDR3 DNA sequence: TGCGCCAGCAGCCATGGACAGGGAGCACCCTACGAGCAGTACTTC.

This clonotype has just a few counts. The V gene is TRBV7-9, the J gene TRBJ1-1, with no clear D. The CDR3 length is 15 residues. Deletions cut 5 bases from V and 4 bases from J, with 17 bases between. Germline CDR1 is SEHNR and CDR2 is FQNEAQ (reference sequence). CDR3 sequence (DNA): TGTGCCAGCAGCCCACCCGCAGTAGTAATCACTGAAGCTTTCTTT. As protein: CASSPPAVVITEAFF. Variable domain in full (rest from reference TRBV7-9 and TRBJ1-1): DTGVSQNPRHKITKRGQNVTFRCDPISEHNRLYWYRQTLGQGPEFLTYFQNEAQLEKSRLLSDRFSAERPKGSFSTLEIQRTEQGDSAMYLCASSPPAVVITEAFFGQGTRLTVV.

This clonotype was observed many times. V usage is TRBV12-3 or TRBV12-4 and J usage is TRBJ2-2, with TRBD2 matching 13 bases. This CDR3 comprises 16 residues. The junction had 8 bases not matched to a gene; V was cut back by 6 bases and J by 7 bases. CDR3 protein: CASSRGLAGASGELFF. The CDR3 nucleotides read TGTGCCAGCAGCCGAGGACTAGCGGGAGCGAGCGGGGAGCTGTTTTTT.

This clonotype has only a few counts. At one end, the junction sequence differs from germline, possibly due to a read error. J is TRBJ2-3 and V is TRBV4-2; perhaps TRBD2 as D (7 bases). The length of the CDR3 is 15 residues. Looked up from germline, CDR1 is LGHNA and CDR2 is YNFKEQ. The CDR3 region is CASSQGREATGTQYF. The CDR3 nucleotides read TGTGCCAGCAGCCAAGGCCGGGAGGCGACAGGTACGCAGTATTTT.

This clonotype was detected many times. This chain links TRBV29-1 with TRBJ2-7; D is undetermined. V lost 4 bases to trimming and J lost 2 bases, with 9 bases between them. There are 12 residues in the CDR3. Germline CDR1 reads SQVTM; CDR2 reads ANQGSEA. The CDR3: CSVVSGTYEQYF. DNA for the CDR3: TGCAGCGTTGTCTCCGGCACCTACGAGCAGTACTTC.

This clonotype was detected many times. The chain links TRBV24-1 to TRBJ2-3; 7 bases match TRBD1. Germline trimming cut 1 base from V and 11 bases from J; bases unmatched to any gene: 8. The germline gives CDR1 KGHDR, CDR2 SFDVKD. This CDR3 contains 14 residues. The CDR3 region is CATSDLGSRGMQYF. The CDR3 DNA reads as TGTGCCACCAGTGATTTAGGTAGCAGGGGGATGCAGTATTTT.